The entry that follows covers one T cell receptor beta chain sequence. Its antigen is not identified. TCRdb keeps only in-frame clones here, not all; method: immunoSEQ multiplex PCR. Here the sample spans about 15,000 clones, 80% to 95% being singletons. This sample is part of a study of untreated major depressive disorder. Germline-derived CDR1 and CDR2 are LNHNV and YYDKDF (reference sequence). V lost 5 bases and J 0 bases, leaving 9 bases between the germline ends. The CDR3 contains 14 residues. General observations from the study: Depressed patients' CD4+ T cells carried increased TRBV05-01 (Vbeta 5.1) usage versus control CD4+ T cells. TRBV25-01 and TRBV02-01 followed the flow pattern without significance.

Sequenced input: CD4+ T cells from PBMCs. V gene TRBV15 combines with J gene TRBJ2-3; D perhaps matches TRBD1 (6 bases). This clonotype originated in a man aged 25-45 years with major depressive disorder. CDR3 sequence reads: CATSVGGSTDTQYF. The CDR3, as DNA: TGTGCCACCAGCGTAGGGGGAAGCACAGATACGCAGTATTTT.